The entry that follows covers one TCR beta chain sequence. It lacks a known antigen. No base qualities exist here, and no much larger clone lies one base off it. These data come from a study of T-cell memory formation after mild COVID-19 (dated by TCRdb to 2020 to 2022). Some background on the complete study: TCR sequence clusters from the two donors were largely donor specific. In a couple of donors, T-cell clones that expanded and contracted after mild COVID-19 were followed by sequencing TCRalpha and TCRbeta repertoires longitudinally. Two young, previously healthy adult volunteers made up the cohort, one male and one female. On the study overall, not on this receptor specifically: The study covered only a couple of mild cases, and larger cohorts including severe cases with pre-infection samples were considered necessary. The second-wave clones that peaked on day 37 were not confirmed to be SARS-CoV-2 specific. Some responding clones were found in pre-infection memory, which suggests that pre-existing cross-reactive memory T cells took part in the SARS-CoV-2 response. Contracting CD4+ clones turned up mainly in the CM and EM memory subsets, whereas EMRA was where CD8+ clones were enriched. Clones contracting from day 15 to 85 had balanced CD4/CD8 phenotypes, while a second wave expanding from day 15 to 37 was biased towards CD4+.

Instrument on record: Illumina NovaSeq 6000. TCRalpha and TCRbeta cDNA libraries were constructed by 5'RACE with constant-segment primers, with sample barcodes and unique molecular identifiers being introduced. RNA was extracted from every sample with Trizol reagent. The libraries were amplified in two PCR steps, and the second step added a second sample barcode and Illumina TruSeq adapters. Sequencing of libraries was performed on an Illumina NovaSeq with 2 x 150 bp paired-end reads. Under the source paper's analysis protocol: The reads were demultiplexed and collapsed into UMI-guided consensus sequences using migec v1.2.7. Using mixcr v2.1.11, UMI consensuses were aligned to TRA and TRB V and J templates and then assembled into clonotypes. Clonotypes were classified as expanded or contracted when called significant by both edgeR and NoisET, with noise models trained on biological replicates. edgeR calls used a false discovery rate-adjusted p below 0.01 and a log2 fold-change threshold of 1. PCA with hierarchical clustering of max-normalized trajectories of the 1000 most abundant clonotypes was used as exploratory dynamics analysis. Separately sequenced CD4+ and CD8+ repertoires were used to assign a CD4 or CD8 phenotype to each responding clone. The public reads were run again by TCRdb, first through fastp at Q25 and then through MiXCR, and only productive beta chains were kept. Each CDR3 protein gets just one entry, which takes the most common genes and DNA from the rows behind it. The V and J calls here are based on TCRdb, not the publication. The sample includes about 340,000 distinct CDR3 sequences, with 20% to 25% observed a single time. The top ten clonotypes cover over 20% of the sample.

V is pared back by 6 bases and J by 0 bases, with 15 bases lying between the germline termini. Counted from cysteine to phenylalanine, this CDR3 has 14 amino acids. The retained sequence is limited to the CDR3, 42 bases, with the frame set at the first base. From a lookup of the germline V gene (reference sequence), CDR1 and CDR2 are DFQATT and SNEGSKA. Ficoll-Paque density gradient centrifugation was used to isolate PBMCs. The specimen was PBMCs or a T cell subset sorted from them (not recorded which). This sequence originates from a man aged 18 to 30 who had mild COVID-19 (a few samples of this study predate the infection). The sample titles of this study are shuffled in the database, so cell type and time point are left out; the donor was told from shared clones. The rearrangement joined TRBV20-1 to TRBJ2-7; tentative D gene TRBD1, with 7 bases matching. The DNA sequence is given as TGCAGTGCAAACCGGGGGACAGTCTCCTACGAGCAGTACTTC. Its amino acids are CSANRGTVSYEQYF.